The next 20 T cell receptor beta chains were all read from a single sample in a study of CD8+ T cells in alopecia areata (dated by TCRdb to the late 2010s). The time point label, read with the paper, signifies: roughly 24 weeks on oral tofacitinib. Reading the label with the study, this specimen's treatment or condition is: oral pan-JAK inhibitor, 5-10 mg twice daily. The library was produced with the immunoSEQ multiplex PCR assay. To provide template for TCR sequencing, every sample had RNA extracted and reverse transcribed into cDNA. What TCRdb holds here is the immuneACCESS table cut down to in-frame rearrangements. Part of the clones is not present; checked against another copy, under half of the missing clones reflect an unresolved V gene, and the others are unexplained. In this sample the table shows under 150,000 clones, less than 60% of which occur a single time. The ten largest clones represent more than 3% of the sample.

The material was CD4+ T cells sorted from blood, obtained at week 24, from a patient treated with tofacitinib. The source is a human donor with alopecia areata.

There are a few counts of this clone. The chain has TRBV25-1 and TRBJ2-5; D not resolved. Germline CDR1 MGHDK, CDR2 SYGVNS. This CDR3 region has 16 residues. Trimming stripped 2 bases from V and 2 bases from J, with 15 bases between. The CDR3: CASSEGRSSLQETQYF. The DNA for the CDR3 is TGTGCCAGCAGTGAAGGACGGTCCTCGTTACAAGAGACCCAGTACTTC.

The genes are TRBV6-7 and TRBJ2-7; no reliable D call. TRBV6-7 is identified as an open reading frame with a role that is uncertain. Trimming left V 6 bases short and J 3 bases short, with 12 bases between. The CDR3 contains 13 residues. CDR3 amino acids: CASSPDDRYEQYF. CDR3 sequence (DNA): TGTGCCAGCAGCCCCGATGACCGCTACGAGCAGTACTTC.

This sequence joins TRBV9 and TRBJ2-7, with D tentatively TRBD2 (6 bases). This CDR3 has 15 amino acids. The germline gives CDR1 SGDLS, CDR2 YYNGEE. V lost 0 bases to trimming and J lost 4 bases, with 14 bases between them. CDR3 region: CASSVAAGFTYEQYF. The CDR3 DNA is TGTGCCAGCAGCGTAGCAGCGGGCTTTACTTACGAGCAGTACTTC. Full variable domain (rest looked up from reference TRBV9 and TRBJ2-7): DSGVTQTPKHLITATGQRVTLRCSPRSGDLSVYWYQQSLDQGLQFLIQYYNGEERAKGNILERFSAQQFPDLHSELNLSSLELGDSALYFCASSVAAGFTYEQYFGPGTRLTVT.

This clone was seen a single time. The chain recombines TRBV9 with TRBJ1-6; D uncertain. The CDR3 consists of 18 residues. The V and J ends lost 0 bases and 6 bases respectively, with 19 bases between them. Germline CDR1 SGDLS, CDR2 YYNGEE. In DNA form, the CDR3 reads TGTGCCAGCAGCGTAGAGGCTTCCGATTGGGCGAGTAATTCACCCCTCCACTTT. Residues: CASSVEASDWASNSPLHF.

The chain employs TRBV5-4 and TRBJ2-5; possible D gene TRBD2, 6 bases. Trimming removed 4 bases from V and 5 bases from J, with 15 bases in between. Germline V gene sequence: CDR1 SGHNT, CDR2 YYREEE (reference sequence). The CDR3 sequence is 14 residues long. The chain's CDR3 is CASSPSGGYETQYF. In nucleotides, the CDR3 is TGTGCCAGCAGCCCAAGTGGGGGGTATGAGACCCAGTACTTC.

This rearrangement joins TRBV29-1 to TRBJ2-5; D unresolved. The germline V gene encodes CDR1 SQVTM and CDR2 ANQGSEA. V lost 4 bases and J 5 bases, leaving 11 bases between the germline ends. CDR3 length: 12 amino acids. The CDR3: CSVVVGGETQYF. The CDR3 DNA reads TGCAGCGTTGTGGTTGGTGGGGAGACCCAGTACTTC.

This clone was detected once. The chain employs TRBV4-3 and TRBJ2-1, with 10 bases that match TRBD2. CDR3 length equals 17 residues. With V trimmed by 0 bases and J by 6 bases, 8 bases remained unmatched. Germline V gene data show CDR1 as LGHNA and CDR2 as YSLEER. CDR3 sequence reads: CASSQDSSAGGPNEQFF. The CDR3 nucleotides read TGCGCCAGCAGCCAAGATAGCTCAGCGGGGGGGCCCAATGAGCAGTTCTTC.

J is TRBJ2-7 and V is TRBV30, with D perhaps assigned TRBD1 or TRBD2 (5 bases each). The CDR3 runs 13 residues. Germline assignment: CDR1 GTSNPN and CDR2 SVGIG (reference sequence). V dropped 3 bases and J dropped 0 bases, with 9 bases sitting between them. The CDR3, as DNA: TGTGCCTGGAGCGATGGGGGCTCCTACGAGCAGTACTTC. Residues: CAWSDGGSYEQYF.

This clone came up a few times. The chain joins TRBV9 to TRBJ2-1, with TRBD2 identical over 8 bases. The J segment lost 12 bases and the V segment lost 4 bases, leaving 3 bases of the junction unmatched. This CDR3 has 11 amino acids. Germline CDR1 is SGDLS and CDR2 is YYNGEE. This chain's CDR3 is CASSPGGLQFF. The DNA for the CDR3 is TGTGCCAGCAGCCCGGGGGGGCTGCAGTTCTTC.

V and J are TRBV7-6 and TRBJ2-1; 12 bases line up with TRBD2. The CDR3 sequence is 14 residues long. The germline CDR1 and CDR2 sequences are SGHVS and FNYEAQ. J lost 16 bases, V lost 1 base, and 8 bases had no gene match. CDR3 coding DNA: TGTGCCAGCAGCTTAGGGCTAGCGGGGGGGCCTTCATTCTTC. Protein product: CASSLGLAGGPSFF. The full variable domain, rest sourced from reference TRBV7-6 and TRBJ2-1, is GAGVSQSPRYKVTKRGQDVALRCDPISGHVSLYWYRQALGQGPEFLTYFNYEAQQDKSGLPNDRFSAERPEGSISTLTIQRTEQRDSAMYRCASSLGLAGGPSFFGPGTRLTVL.

This clone has only one observation. The rearrangement links TRBV2 to TRBJ2-5; 7 positions match TRBD2. The CDR3 contains 14 residues. J gave up 5 bases and V 3 bases, and 6 bases lay outside the gene matches. Germline V gene sequence: CDR1 SNHLY, CDR2 FYNNEI. Written as DNA, the CDR3 is TGTGCCAGCAGTGAGACTAGCTTCGTCGAGACCCAGTACTTC. This encodes CASSETSFVETQYF.

This clone was counted once. The chain joins TRBV2 to TRBJ2-1; a weak D match, TRBD2 (5 bases). The germline V and J ends were trimmed by 1 base and 10 bases, with 11 bases remaining between them. Germline lookup yields CDR1 SNHLY and CDR2 FYNNEI. The CDR3 has 13 amino acids. The CDR3 DNA is TGTGCCAGCAGTGAAGAAGGTATAGCGGAGCAGTTCTTC. Protein sequence: CASSEEGIAEQFF.

The rearrangement links TRBV5-4 to TRBJ2-2, with a tentative D call TRBD2 (6 bases). CDR3 size: 15 residues. The germline gives CDR1 SGHNT, CDR2 YYREEE (reference sequence). The V and J ends lost 1 base and 3 bases respectively, with 10 bases between them. The CDR3 loop reads CASSLKLADTGELFF. The CDR3 nucleotides are TGTGCCAGCAGCTTGAAACTAGCAGACACCGGGGAGCTGTTTTTT.

The V gene is TRBV19, the J gene TRBJ1-1; TRBD1 is a possible D gene (5 bases). The germline V gene encodes CDR1 LNHDA and CDR2 SQIVND (reference sequence). The V end was cut by 6 bases, the J end by 4 bases, with 12 bases between. CDR3 length: 13 amino acids. DNA of the CDR3: TGTGCCAGTAGACAGGTGGGGGGCACTGAAGCTTTCTTT. It encodes CASRQVGGTEAFF.

The chain couples TRBV29-1 to TRBJ1-5; no clear D. Trimming removed 4 bases from V and 0 bases from J, with 4 bases in between. The CDR3 spans 12 residues. Germline loops: CDR1 SQVTM, CDR2 ANQGSEA. The CDR3 coding sequence is TGCAGCGTTGGCCCTAGCAATCAGCCCCAGCATTTT. As protein: CSVGPSNQPQHF.

This sequence joins TRBV6-6 and TRBJ2-1; D is unclear. The V end was cut by 7 bases, the J end by 4 bases, with 11 bases between. Germline assignment: CDR1 MNHNY and CDR2 SVGAGI (reference sequence). This CDR3 spans 13 amino acids. The CDR3 protein is CASTLTWYNEQFF. CDR3 nucleotide sequence: TGTGCCAGCACTCTTACGTGGTACAATGAGCAGTTCTTC.

This sequence joins TRBV5-6 and TRBJ2-5; D not resolved. V was pared by 4 bases and J by 2 bases, with 6 bases between. The CDR3 runs 12 residues. Germline V gives CDR1 SGHDT, CDR2 YYEEEE. The CDR3: CASSTPQETQYF. In nucleotides, the CDR3 is TGTGCCAGCAGCACCCCTCAAGAGACCCAGTACTTC.

V gene TRBV29-1 combines with J gene TRBJ2-5; D remains ambiguous. The CDR3 runs to 12 residues. Trimming removed 7 bases at V and 6 bases at J, with 15 bases between. Germline loops: CDR1 SQVTM, CDR2 ANQGSEA. In nucleotides, the CDR3 is TGCAGCGCCGAGGTGGTGGGGAAGACCCAGTACTTC. This translates into CSAEVVGKTQYF.

V usage is TRBV5-4 and J usage is TRBJ2-5; possibly TRBD2 for D (6 bases). The CDR3 has 15 residues. V was trimmed by 4 bases and J by 9 bases, leaving 22 bases between them. Germline V gives CDR1 SGHNT, CDR2 YYREEE (reference sequence). This CDR3 is CASSRSNRDSGAQYF. CDR3 nucleotide sequence: TGTGCCAGCAGCCGCTCGAACCGGGACTCCGGAGCCCAGTACTTC.

The chain carries TRBV29-1 and TRBJ1-4, with D perhaps TRBD1 (5 bases). CDR3 length: 13 amino acids. The germline gives CDR1 SQVTM, CDR2 ANQGSEA. V lost 4 bases to trimming and J lost 8 bases, with 14 bases between them. The chain's CDR3 is CSVAPRDGEKLFF. CDR3 DNA sequence: TGCAGCGTTGCTCCCAGGGATGGCGAAAAACTGTTTTTT.